This T cell receptor (beta chain) was captured in a study of blood T cell repertoires in COVID-19. In the authors' workflow: Amplification of reference gene primers provided the estimated nucleated cell counts. Clones were sequenced by immunoSEQ multiplex PCR, and TCRdb holds only the in-frame ones, with some missing. Clone size and the V and J calls come from that table; the DNA yielded D and trimming. The table has hundreds of thousands of clones, about four fifths seen once. V was shortened by 0 bases and J by 7 bases, with 10 bases between the two germline ends. The V gene's germline CDR1 is LNHNV and CDR2 YYDKDF (reference sequence). CDR3 length: 14 residues.

The source material was peripheral blood. The TCR comes from a woman in her 40s with active or convalescent COVID-19. The chain employs TRBV15 and TRBJ1-5; D is unresolved. The CDR3 sequence: CATSRDPRRQPQHF. The DNA for the CDR3 is TGTGCCACCAGCAGAGATCCAAGGCGGCAGCCCCAGCATTTT.